Sequencing of this T cell receptor beta chain was carried out in a study of blood T cell repertoires in COVID-19. Generated by immunoSEQ multiplex PCR, the TCRdb table keeps only in-frame clones and is missing some. The data contain fewer than 200,000 clones, roughly 85% of them singletons. V shed 8 bases and J shed 2 bases, with 6 bases lying between them. The CDR3 has 11 amino acids. Germline CDR1 is WSHSY and CDR2 is SAAADI. This clonotype originated in a man in his fifties or sixties with active or convalescent COVID-19. The source material was peripheral blood. The V gene is TRBV10-2, the J gene TRBJ1-2, with a tentative D call TRBD1 (6 bases). CDR3 DNA sequence: TGCGCCAGCGGACAGAACTATGGCTACACCTTC. It codes for CASGQNYGYTF.